The clone carrying this T cell receptor beta chain was seen repeatedly, ten times or more. The antigen is undetermined. This specimen comes from a study of neurological immune-mediated disorders. The wider study: Multiple sclerosis patients (n of about 34) included around 31 with relapsing-remitting and 3 with secondary progressive disease. General study findings and limits: When the repertoires were sorted by phylogenetic grouping, those of 18 of 34 multiple sclerosis patients ended up in one related-CDR3 cluster, a possible signature.

The cDNA was generated by 5'RACE with 10-nucleotide random UMIs. TCRdb ran MiXCR on the 5' RACE reads and lists one entry per CDR3 protein. The sample carries approximately 60,000 distinct CDR3 sequences, 4.1% recorded once. Germline CDR1 is SGHDT and CDR2 is YYEEEE. The CDR3 length is 14 residues. V was trimmed by 5 bases and J by 4 bases, leaving 15 bases between them. Sequenced input: PBMCs. J is TRBJ1-2 and V is TRBV5-6, with D unclear. The receptor was isolated from a man between 45 and 60 years old with multiple sclerosis. The CDR3 protein is CASRLFRGAYGYTF. The CDR3 nucleotides are TGTGCCAGCAGACTGTTCCGGGGAGCCTATGGCTACACCTTC.